This record looks at one T cell receptor beta chain sequence and its context. A multiplex PCR was run with 60 Vbeta primers and 13 Jbeta primers. Measured with immunoSEQ multiplex PCR; TCRdb has only the in-frame clones, and not every one. The sample lists around 190,000 clones, 79% seen once, with roughly 4.5% in the top ten. This entry is derived from a study of cytomegalovirus exposure and HLA in healthy donors. The sample comprised PBMCs. This TCR was recovered from a woman younger than 45 in good health and CMV-seropositive.

The CDR3 loop is CASSFRTGESTEAFF. The CDR3 nucleotides read TGCGCCAGCAGCTTCCGGACAGGGGAATCCACTGAAGCTTTCTTT. The J gene is TRBJ1-1, the V gene TRBV4-1, with TRBD1 identical over 9 bases. The CDR3 is made up of 15 amino acids. The V and J ends lost 5 bases and 4 bases, in that order; junction bases with no gene match: 8. Per germline, CDR1 MGHRA and CDR2 YSYEKL.